Listed below are T cell receptor beta chains from one sample, sequenced in a study of cytomegalovirus exposure and HLA in healthy donors. The data were produced by immunoSEQ multiplex PCR, yet TCRdb's version contains in-frame clones alone and is incomplete. The sample records just over 150,000 clones, around three quarters being singletons. The sample was PBMCs. These receptors originate from a middle-aged man in good health and CMV-seropositive. Both conserved end residues are part of each CDR3. D genes are given only for firm matches. Size is stated for part of the rows, as once, few or many counts, or as a class when the clone is expanded.

clone_size	d_call	v_call	j_call	cdr3_aa	cdr3_nt
-	-	TRBV10-1	TRBJ1-5	CASSGGGYSNQPQHF	TGCGCCAGCAGCGGGGGGGGATATAGCAATCAGCCCCAGCATTTT
-	-	TRBV6-5	TRBJ2-3	CASSFEVGLTDTQYF	TGTGCCAGCAGTTTTGAGGTCGGCCTCACAGATACGCAGTATTTT
-	-	TRBV27	TRBJ2-7	CASRGAAYEQYF	TGTGCCAGCAGGGGGGCAGCCTACGAGCAGTACTTC
few	TRBD2	TRBV19	TRBJ2-1	CASSTIAGGSYNEQFF	TGTGCCAGTAGTACTATAGCGGGGGGCTCCTACAATGAGCAGTTCTTC
-	TRBD1	TRBV19	TRBJ1-1	CASSDHRGAEAFF	TGTGCCAGTAGTGATCACAGGGGGGCTGAAGCTTTCTTT
-	TRBD2	TRBV18	TRBJ2-1	CASSPPGLAGGLSEQFF	TGTGCCAGCTCACCACCAGGACTAGCGGGGGGCCTCAGTGAGCAGTTCTTC
few	TRBD1	TRBV7-9	TRBJ1-2	CASNPGQYYGYTF	TGTGCCAGCAACCCGGGACAGTACTATGGCTACACCTTC
-	-	TRBV27	TRBJ2-3	CASSLTRGPDTQYF	TGTGCCAGCAGTTTAACCAGAGGGCCAGATACGCAGTATTTT
-	-	TRBV28	TRBJ1-4	CASSPATGLNEKLFF	TGTGCCAGCAGTCCCGCGACAGGTCTTAATGAAAAACTGTTTTTT
-	-	TRBV27	TRBJ2-3	CASSLYLEDTQYF	TGTGCCAGCAGTTTATATCTCGAGGATACGCAGTATTTT
-	TRBD1	TRBV4-3	TRBJ1-2	CASSQDPRDRGYGYTF	TGCGCCAGCAGCCAAGATCCCCGGGACAGGGGCTATGGCTACACCTTC
-	-	TRBV19	TRBJ2-2	CASSKITGRVGELFF	TGTGCCAGTAGTAAAATCACAGGGCGAGTCGGGGAGCTGTTTTTT
-	-	TRBV5-6	TRBJ1-2	CASSFWGTANYGYTF	TGTGCCAGCAGCTTCTGGGGCACTGCTAACTATGGCTACACCTTC
few	-	TRBV21-1	TRBJ2-3	CASRPLDTDTQYF	TGTGCCAGCAGGCCTCTAGACACAGATACGCAGTATTTT
-	-	TRBV9	TRBJ1-4	CASSVEGRGNEKLFF	TGTGCCAGCAGCGTGGAAGGGCGGGGTAATGAAAAACTGTTTTTT
-	TRBD1	TRBV7-3	TRBJ2-7	CASSFVQGDEQYF	TGTGCCAGCAGCTTTGTACAGGGGGACGAGCAGTACTTC
-	-	TRBV5-6	TRBJ2-5	CASSSGQPTYQETQYF	TGTGCCAGCAGCTCAGGACAGCCAACCTACCAAGAGACCCAGTACTTC
few	TRBD1	TRBV4-3	TRBJ2-7	CASSIGTGTYEQYF	TGCGCCAGCAGTATCGGGACAGGGACTTACGAGCAGTACTTC
-	TRBD1	TRBV6-5	TRBJ2-3	CASSYDRAADTQYF	TGTGCCAGCAGTTACGACAGGGCGGCAGATACGCAGTATTTT
-	-	TRBV7-2	TRBJ2-7	CASSPGVTYEQYF	TGTGCCAGCAGCCCAGGGGTGACCTACGAGCAGTACTTC
few	-	TRBV19	TRBJ1-2	CASSKTVLDYGYTF	TGTGCCAGTAGTAAGACAGTCCTTGACTATGGCTACACCTTC
-	-	TRBV5-1	TRBJ1-1	CASRTGLNTEAFF	TGCGCCAGCCGGACGGGATTGAACACTGAAGCTTTCTTT
-	-	TRBV6-1	TRBJ2-2	CASSRGNTGELFF	TGTGCCAGCAGCAGGGGGAACACCGGGGAGCTGTTTTTT
-	-	TRBV7-2	TRBJ2-5	CASSLAGGLGETQYF	TGTGCCAGCAGCTTAGCGGGGGGGCTAGGGGAGACCCAGTACTTC
-	TRBD1	TRBV6-1	TRBJ2-4	CASSAGTGVPGGKNIQYF	TGTGCCAGCAGTGCCGGGACAGGGGTCCCCGGGGGCAAAAACATTCAGTACTTC
-	-	TRBV18	TRBJ2-3	CASSQAGPTDTQYF	TGTGCCAGCTCCCAGGCGGGGCCCACAGATACGCAGTATTTT
few	-	TRBV30	TRBJ2-1	CAFRVPRGNEQFF	TGTGCCTTCCGGGTCCCAAGGGGCAATGAGCAGTTCTTC
-	-	TRBV4-2	TRBJ2-1	CASSLSDSYNEQFF	TGTGCCAGCAGCCTTTCGGACAGCTACAATGAGCAGTTCTTC
-	-	TRBV9	TRBJ1-1	CASSVDARSGITEAFF	TGTGCCAGCAGCGTAGACGCCAGATCAGGGATCACTGAAGCTTTCTTT
once	TRBD1	TRBV4-3	TRBJ1-1	CASSHRTGGGEAFF	TGCGCCAGCAGCCACCGGACAGGGGGTGGGGAAGCTTTCTTT
-	-	TRBV19	TRBJ2-5	CASSIEDSPPVTQYF	TGTGCCAGTAGTATCGAGGACAGTCCTCCGGTGACCCAGTACTTC
-	-	TRBV29-1	TRBJ1-4	CSVTGVSNEKLFF	TGCAGCGTTACCGGGGTCTCTAATGAAAAACTGTTTTTT
few	-	TRBV7-9	TRBJ2-2	CASSPVRVGTGELFF	TGTGCCAGCAGCCCAGTCAGGGTAGGCACCGGGGAGCTGTTTTTT
-	TRBD1	TRBV19	TRBJ1-3	CASSTQGASGNTIYF	TGTGCCAGTAGTACGCAGGGGGCCTCTGGAAACACCATATATTTT
once	TRBD1	TRBV4-1	TRBJ1-4	CASSQLGQLNEKLFF	TGCGCCAGCAGCCAACTGGGACAGCTTAATGAAAAACTGTTTTTT
-	-	TRBV5-1	TRBJ2-7	CASSLSPSYEQYF	TGCGCCAGCAGTCTGAGCCCATCCTACGAGCAGTACTTC
-	TRBD1	TRBV7-9	TRBJ2-1	CASRRQGGQFF	TGTGCCAGCAGGAGACAGGGTGGGCAGTTCTTC
-	TRBD2	TRBV6-5	TRBJ2-1	CASSYTGLAGNNEQFF	TGTGCCAGCAGTTACACCGGACTAGCGGGGAACAATGAGCAGTTCTTC
few	TRBD2	TRBV4-2	TRBJ2-7	CASSQGTSGDPYEQYF	TGTGCCAGCAGCCAGGGGACTAGCGGGGACCCTTACGAGCAGTACTTC
once	TRBD1	TRBV6-1	TRBJ2-7	CASNVRGTRAEQYF	TGTGCCAGCAACGTCAGGGGGACAAGGGCCGAGCAGTACTTC
-	TRBD1	TRBV6-6	TRBJ2-5	CASSQGDIRGTQYF	TGTGCCAGCAGCCAGGGGGACATCCGTGGGACCCAGTACTTC
-	-	TRBV7-6	TRBJ1-1	CASSSREGAEAFF	TGTGCCAGCAGCTCCCGGGAGGGCGCTGAAGCTTTCTTT
-	-	TRBV4-3	TRBJ2-6	CASSLGTGDSGANVLTF	TGCGCCAGCAGCCTGGGGACGGGGGACTCTGGGGCCAACGTCCTGACTTTC
-	-	TRBV2	TRBJ2-5	CASSEALNRAPLYF	TGTGCCAGCAGTGAAGCGCTTAACAGGGCCCCCCTTTACTTC
-	-	TRBV5-1	TRBJ2-5	CASSMSRGETQYF	TGCGCCAGCAGTATGTCCCGAGGGGAGACCCAGTACTTC
few	TRBD1	TRBV6-5	TRBJ1-2	CASSYGVGTGYGYTF	TGTGCCAGCAGTTACGGGGTCGGGACAGGGTATGGCTACACCTTC
-	-	TRBV7-2	TRBJ1-6	CASSSSGSLYSYNSPLHF	TGTGCCAGCAGCTCCTCGGGTTCTCTATACTCCTATAATTCACCCCTCCACTTT
few	-	TRBV30	TRBJ1-2	CAWTDNYGYTF	TGTGCCTGGACAGATAACTATGGCTACACCTTC
-	-	TRBV30	TRBJ1-2	CAWSVHPGNYGYTF	TGTGCCTGGAGTGTACATCCAGGCAACTATGGCTACACCTTC
-	-	TRBV27	TRBJ1-1	CASSFGTEMNTEAFF	TGTGCCAGCAGTTTTGGAACAGAGATGAACACTGAAGCTTTCTTT
few	TRBD1	TRBV27	TRBJ2-2	CASSPWTGAGGELFF	TGTGCCAGCAGTCCCTGGACAGGGGCGGGCGGGGAGCTGTTTTTT
-	-	TRBV5-1	TRBJ2-7	CASSQMEPGSYEQYF	TGCGCCAGCAGCCAGATGGAGCCGGGCTCCTACGAGCAGTACTTC
-	-	TRBV7-7	TRBJ2-7	CASSLGQNYEQYF	TGTGCTAGCAGCTTAGGACAGAACTACGAGCAGTACTTC
-	TRBD1	TRBV6-4	TRBJ2-1	CASSERQGGYNEQFF	TGTGCCAGCAGTGAGCGACAGGGGGGGTACAATGAGCAGTTCTTC
-	TRBD1	TRBV4-3	TRBJ1-4	CASSQEGSRGEEKLFF	TGCGCCAGCAGCCAAGAAGGGTCCAGGGGGGAAGAAAAACTGTTTTTT
-	TRBD2	TRBV6-5	TRBJ2-5	CASSYGSSGPQETQYF	TGTGCCAGCAGTTACGGGTCTAGCGGGCCCCAAGAGACCCAGTACTTC
once	-	TRBV20-1	TRBJ1-1	CSAQDSPEAFF	TGCAGTGCCCAAGACAGCCCTGAAGCTTTCTTT
-	-	TRBV27	TRBJ1-2	CASSLQGTGGYTF	TGTGCCAGCAGTTTACAGGGAACTGGTGGCTACACCTTC